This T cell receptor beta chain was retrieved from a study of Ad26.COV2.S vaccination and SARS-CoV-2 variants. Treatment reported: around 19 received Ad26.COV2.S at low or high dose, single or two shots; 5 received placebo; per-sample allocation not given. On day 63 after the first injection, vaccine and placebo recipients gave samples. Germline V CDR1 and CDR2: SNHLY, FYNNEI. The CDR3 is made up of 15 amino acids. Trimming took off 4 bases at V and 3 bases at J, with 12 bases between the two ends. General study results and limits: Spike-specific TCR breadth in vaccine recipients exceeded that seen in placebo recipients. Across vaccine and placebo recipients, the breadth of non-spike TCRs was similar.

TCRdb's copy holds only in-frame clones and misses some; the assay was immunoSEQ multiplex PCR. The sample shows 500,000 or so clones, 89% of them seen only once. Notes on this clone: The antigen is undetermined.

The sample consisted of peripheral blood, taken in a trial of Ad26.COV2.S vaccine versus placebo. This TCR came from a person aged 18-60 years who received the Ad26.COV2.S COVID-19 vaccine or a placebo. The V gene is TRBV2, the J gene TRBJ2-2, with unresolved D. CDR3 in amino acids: CASSVLRGDTGELFF. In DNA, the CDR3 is TGTGCCAGCAGTGTATTGCGAGGTGACACCGGGGAGCTGTTTTTT.